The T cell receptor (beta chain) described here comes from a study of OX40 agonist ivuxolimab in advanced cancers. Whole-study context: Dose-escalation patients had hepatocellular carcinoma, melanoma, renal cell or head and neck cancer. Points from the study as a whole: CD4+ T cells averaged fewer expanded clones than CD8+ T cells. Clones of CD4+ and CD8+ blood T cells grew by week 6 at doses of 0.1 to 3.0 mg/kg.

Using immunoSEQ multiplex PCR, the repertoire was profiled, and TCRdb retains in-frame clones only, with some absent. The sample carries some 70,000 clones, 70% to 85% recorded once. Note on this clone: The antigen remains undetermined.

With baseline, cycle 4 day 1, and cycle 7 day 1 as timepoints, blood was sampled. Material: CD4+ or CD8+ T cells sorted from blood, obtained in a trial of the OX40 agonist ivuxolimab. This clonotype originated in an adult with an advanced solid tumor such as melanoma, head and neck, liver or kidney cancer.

The DNA for the CDR3 is TGTGCCAGCAGCTTGGTTAGCGGGGGGGCTAGCACAGATACGCAGTATTTT. Protein sequence: CASSLVSGGASTDTQYF. The V and J genes are TRBV5-5 and TRBJ2-3; TRBD2 aligns across 11 bases. The CDR3 length is 17 residues. V was pared by 0 bases and J by 0 bases, with 3 bases of the junction left unmatched. Germline V gene sequence: CDR1 SGHKS, CDR2 YYEKEE (reference sequence).